Included here is one T cell receptor (beta chain) sequence, with context. Its antigen is not identified. The sample originates from a study of cytomegalovirus exposure and HLA in healthy donors. Overall study results and limits: Later analysis found that TCR beta chains associated with HLA were more clonally expanded than other, equally common chains. Most CMV-associated TCR beta chains were later found to appear HLA-restricted. Cytomegalovirus association was listed for approximately 150 TCR beta chains.

The PCR used 60 Vbeta and 13 Jbeta primers. Assay: immunoSEQ multiplex PCR; the TCRdb copy retains only in-frame clones and omits some. Found here are fewer than 300,000 clones, 86% of them singletons; the top ten hold around 3.7%. Germline lookup yields CDR1 MDHEN and CDR2 SYDVKM. V lost 6 bases and J 4 bases, leaving 27 bases between the germline ends. The CDR3 length is 18 residues. The sequenced material came from PBMCs. The chain carries TRBV28 and TRBJ1-1; no clear D gene. This TCR was sampled from a man in his forties in good health and CMV-seropositive. Here the CDR3 DNA reads TGTGCCAGCAGGGTAGTATTGCTTAAGACGGGGAGCGGCACTGAAGCTTTCTTT. This encodes CASRVVLLKTGSGTEAFF.